The 28 T cell receptor beta chains presented below share a single source sample, sequenced in a study of cytomegalovirus exposure and HLA in healthy donors (dated by TCRdb to 2016 to 2017). Library preparation used the immunoSEQ multiplex PCR assay. A mixture of 60 forward primers for TCR Vbeta segments and 13 reverse primers for TCR Jbeta segments was used in the multiplex PCR. Sourced from immuneACCESS, this table was stored by TCRdb with only in-frame sequences that have V and J called. A share of the clones is absent; for the studies checked, an unresolved V gene accounts for under half, and the remainder has no known explanation. The table for this sample lists under 150,000 clones; 70% to 85% of them were counted only once. Around 1.7% of the sample belongs to the ten largest clones. Sequenced sample: PBMCs. These receptor sequences come from a boy aged 5-17 years in good health and CMV-seronegative.

This clone is a singleton in its sample. Different DNA sequences within this sample yield the same CDR3. The chain uses TRBV6-1 and TRBJ2-1; D gene ambiguous. The CDR3 contains 14 residues. The germline V gene encodes CDR1 MNHNS and CDR2 SASEGT. V gave up 6 bases and J gave up 4 bases, with 13 bases separating them. The CDR3 loop is CASRRTDKYNEQFF. Written as DNA, the CDR3 is TGTGCCAGCAGGCGAACAGACAAATACAATGAGCAGTTCTTC.

The chain carries TRBV10-1 and TRBJ1-5; 9 nucleotides align to TRBD1. Per the germline V gene, CDR1 is WNHNN and CDR2 is SYGVQD (reference sequence). CDR3 length: 14 amino acids. The V gene end was trimmed by 8 bases and the J gene end by 4 bases; junction bases not matched to a gene: 6. CDR3 coding DNA: TGCGCCAGCTGCCCGACAGGGGGGAATCAGCCCCAGCATTTT. Encoded protein: CASCPTGGNQPQHF.

The V call is TRBV4-3, the J call TRBJ2-1, with TRBD1 matching 10 bases. Per the germline V gene, CDR1 is LGHNA and CDR2 is YSLEER. The CDR3 has 17 residues. V shed 0 bases, J shed 4 bases, and the junction held 6 bases outside the gene matches. The CDR3 sequence is CASSQDGRDRGYNEQFF. For the CDR3, the DNA is TGCGCCAGCAGCCAAGACGGACGGGACAGGGGATACAATGAGCAGTTCTTC.

This chain connects TRBV7-3 to TRBJ1-4, with a possible D match to TRBD1 (5 bases). Germline V lookup: CDR1 SGHTA, CDR2 FQGTGA. The germline V and J ends were trimmed by 3 bases and 4 bases, with 9 bases remaining between them. The length of the CDR3 is 14 residues. In DNA form, the CDR3 reads TGTGCCAGCAGCTTGAACAGGAGTAATGAAAAACTGTTTTTT. It translates to CASSLNRSNEKLFF.

This chain links TRBV2 with TRBJ2-3, with 8 nucleotides matching TRBD2. Trimming at V came to 5 bases and at J to 6 bases, leaving 7 bases not matched to a gene. Germline CDR1 SNHLY, CDR2 FYNNEI. This CDR3 comprises 14 residues. The CDR3 DNA is TGTGCCAGCAGTCCCTTAGCGGGGCAGGATACGCAGTATTTT. It is translated as CASSPLAGQDTQYF.

CDR3 in amino acids: CASSDTAGVVDTQYF. CDR3 nucleotides: TGTGCCAGCAGTGACACAGCGGGAGTGGTAGATACGCAGTATTTT. The rearrangement uses TRBV9 and TRBJ2-3; TRBD2 aligns across 8 bases. In germline, CDR1 is SGDLS, CDR2 YYNGEE. V lost 5 bases to trimming and J lost 5 bases; unmatched junction nucleotides: 10. The CDR3 runs to 15 residues.

The chain combines TRBV6-1 with TRBJ1-3; no reliable D call. V lost 0 bases, J lost 0 bases, and 6 bases lay in between. The CDR3 runs 15 residues. Germline-derived CDR1 and CDR2 are MNHNS and SASEGT. The CDR3 here is CASSEAAGSGNTIYF. CDR3 in DNA: TGTGCCAGCAGTGAAGCGGCAGGCTCTGGAAACACCATATATTTT.

The chain combines TRBV29-1 with TRBJ1-2, with 12 bases aligning to TRBD1. This CDR3 has 20 amino acids. V was pared by 1 base and J by 4 bases, with 19 bases of the junction left unmatched. Germline V CDR1 and CDR2: SQVTM, ANQGSEA. The CDR3 DNA is TGCAGCGTTGAAGCCCGACCCGGGACAGGGGGCTTAATCACTCCCTATGGCTACACCTTC. This translates into CSVEARPGTGGLITPYGYTF.

This clone was observed a single time. The chain uses TRBV5-1 and TRBJ2-7; D possibly corresponds to TRBD2 (6 bases). CDR3 length: 13 residues. Germline loops: CDR1 SGHRS, CDR2 YFSETQ. V was shortened by 4 bases and J by 5 bases, with 13 bases between the two germline ends. CDR3 loop: CASSALASNEQYF. The CDR3 DNA reads TGCGCCAGCAGCGCACTAGCTTCCAACGAGCAGTACTTC.

V gene TRBV5-1 combines with J gene TRBJ1-1; the match to TRBD1 covers 7 bases. The CDR3 has 14 amino acids. CDR1 and CDR2 (germline): SGHRS, YFSETQ. V shed 5 bases, J shed 2 bases, and the junction held 6 bases outside the gene matches. CDR3: CASRAGTANTEAFF. CDR3 DNA: TGCGCCAGCAGGGCCGGGACAGCTAACACTGAAGCTTTCTTT.

This sequence joins TRBV7-9 and TRBJ2-1; possibly TRBD1 for D (5 bases). Between the trimmed V and J ends, which lost 11 bases and 4 bases, there was a span of 15 bases. The CDR3 loop spans 13 amino acids. Germline lookup yields CDR1 SEHNR and CDR2 FQNEAQ (reference sequence). The CDR3: CASRQGGYNEQFF. DNA for the CDR3: TGTGCCTCTCGCCAGGGTGGGTACAATGAGCAGTTCTTC.

This clone was counted only a few times. The sample contains more than one DNA sequence encoding this CDR3. This chain links TRBV5-1 with TRBJ1-5; D is undetermined. In germline, CDR1 is SGHRS, CDR2 YFSETQ. This CDR3 contains 13 residues. V was shortened by 0 bases and J by 6 bases, with 7 bases between the two germline ends. The CDR3 region has the DNA TGCGCCAGCAGCTTGGAAGCAGGTCAGCCCCAGCATTTT. Amino acid sequence: CASSLEAGQPQHF. Based on the CDR3 plus reference TRBV5-1 and TRBJ1-5, the full variable domain is KAGVTQTPRYLIKTRGQQVTLSCSPISGHRSVSWYQQTPGQGLQFLFEYFSETQRNKGNFPGRFSGRQFSNSRSEMNVSTLELGDSALYLCASSLEAGQPQHFGDGTRLSIL.

J is TRBJ2-1 and V is TRBV10-3, with TRBD1 identical over 7 bases. The V segment lost 7 bases and the J segment 2 bases; nucleotides outside the gene matches: 5. This CDR3 is 14 amino acids long. CDR1 ENHRY and CDR2 SYGVKD come from the germline V gene. CDR3 in DNA: TGTGCCATCACCCCGGGACAGACCTACAATGAGCAGTTCTTC. This sequence encodes CAITPGQTYNEQFF.

This clone was detected only a few times. The V call is TRBV7-6, the J call TRBJ1-5; tentatively, D is TRBD1 (5 bases). V shed 4 bases and J shed 0 bases, with 10 bases lying between them. Germline-derived CDR1 and CDR2 are SGHVS and FNYEAQ. This CDR3 spans 15 amino acids. The CDR3 is CASSSTGNSNQPQHF. For the CDR3, the DNA is TGTGCCAGCAGCTCAACAGGAAATAGCAATCAGCCCCAGCATTTT.

The chain links TRBV11-2 to TRBJ1-1; D remains unclear. Trimming took off 3 bases at V and 8 bases at J, with 7 bases between the two ends. The CDR3 consists of 11 residues. Germline CDR1 reads SGHAT; CDR2 reads FQNNGV. Here the CDR3 reads CASSFAREAFF. CDR3 sequence (DNA): TGTGCCAGCAGCTTCGCCAGAGAAGCTTTCTTT.

The chain joins TRBV2 to TRBJ2-7; D uncertain. This CDR3 region has 12 residues. The germline CDR1 and CDR2 sequences are SNHLY and FYNNEI. The ends were cut back, 7 bases at V and 3 bases at J, with 10 bases in the middle. The CDR3 bases are TGTGCCAGCAACCAACAGAGCTACGAGCAGTACTTC. Translated, it gives CASNQQSYEQYF.

The chain combines TRBV7-2 with TRBJ1-6; maybe TRBD1 (5 bases). Germline CDR1 is SGHTA and CDR2 is FQGNSA. The CDR3 has 13 residues. Deletions cut 0 bases from V and 15 bases from J, with 12 bases between. The CDR3 sequence is CASSLAQGLHLHF. CDR3 DNA: TGTGCCAGCAGCTTAGCCCAGGGACTTCACCTCCACTTT.

Comment on this clone: A read error may produce the germline difference seen at one junction end. This chain connects TRBV18 to TRBJ1-5, with 7 bases aligning to TRBD1. The CDR3 is made up of 16 amino acids. Germline CDR1 reads KGHSH; CDR2 reads LQKENI. The CDR3 loop reads CTSSPSGTATGQPQHF. CDR3 bases: TGTACCAGCTCACCGTCCGGGACAGCCACGGGTCAGCCCCAGCATTTT.

The V and J genes are TRBV25-1 and TRBJ1-2; possibly TRBD1 for D (6 bases). Germline values: CDR1 MGHDK, CDR2 SYGVNS. Trimming took 4 bases from V and 7 from J, leaving 16 bases between them. CDR3 length: 14 residues. CDR3 amino acids: CASSGTVGASGYTF. The CDR3 coding sequence is TGTGCCAGCAGTGGGACGGTGGGGGCGTCTGGCTACACCTTC.

A single count supports this clone. The genes are TRBV29-1 and TRBJ2-3; 7 positions match TRBD1. V lost 3 bases to trimming and J lost 2 bases; unmatched junction nucleotides: 11. Germline V gene sequence: CDR1 SQVTM, CDR2 ANQGSEA. The CDR3 is 16 residues long. CDR3 region: CSVEPRTGQNTDTQYF. The CDR3 DNA is TGCAGCGTTGAGCCACGGACAGGACAGAACACAGATACGCAGTATTTT.

This clone was picked up one time. The chain employs TRBV6-5 and TRBJ2-1; TRBD2 aligns across 10 bases. Germline V gene lookup returns CDR1 MNHEY and CDR2 SVGAGI. The CDR3 has 13 amino acids. V gave up 4 bases and J gave up 12 bases; unmatched junction bases: 6. The CDR3 spells CASSSTVAGGQFF. DNA for the CDR3: TGTGCCAGCAGTTCCACCGTAGCGGGGGGGCAGTTCTTC.

The chain uses TRBV4-3 and TRBJ1-6; 7 bases map to TRBD1. The CDR3 consists of 17 residues. Germline values: CDR1 LGHNA, CDR2 YSLEER. Trimming removed 0 bases from V and 9 bases from J; junction bases left unmatched: 11. The chain's CDR3 is CASSQDVSGQGGSPLHF. CDR3 nucleotides: TGCGCCAGCAGCCAAGATGTTTCGGGGCAGGGGGGTTCACCCCTCCACTTT.

This sequence joins TRBV6-5 and TRBJ2-1; D perhaps matches TRBD2 (7 bases). Germline-derived CDR1 and CDR2 are MNHEY and SVGAGI. Trimming removed 0 bases from V and 7 bases from J, with 13 bases in between. The CDR3 is made up of 15 amino acids. The CDR3 region has the DNA TGTGCCAGCAGTTACTCGGCGGGGGCGTTTAATGAGCAGTTCTTC. As protein: CASSYSAGAFNEQFF.

This chain joins TRBV5-1 and TRBJ1-1, with D possibly matching TRBD1 (5 bases). Germline V gene sequence: CDR1 SGHRS, CDR2 YFSETQ. The length of the CDR3 is 17 residues. Trimming removed 3 bases at V and 1 base at J, with 19 bases between. In DNA, the CDR3 is TGCGCCAGCAGCTCCAACCCGGATGGGGGAGGGAACACTGAAGCTTTCTTT. Translated: CASSSNPDGGGNTEAFF.

This clone showed up just a few times. The chain carries TRBV5-5 and TRBJ1-2, with 7 nucleotides matching TRBD1. CDR1 and CDR2 (germline): SGHKS, YYEKEE (reference sequence). The J segment lost 1 base and the V segment lost 2 bases, leaving 2 bases of the junction unmatched. This CDR3 region has 14 residues. The CDR3 protein is CASSFGTDNYGYTF. The CDR3 nucleotides read TGTGCCAGCAGCTTCGGGACAGATAACTATGGCTACACCTTC.

The rearrangement links TRBV6-5 to TRBJ2-3; D is ambiguous. Trimming took off 2 bases at V and 9 bases at J, with 6 bases between the two ends. The CDR3 totals 11 residues. CDR1 and CDR2 (germline): MNHEY, SVGAGI. CDR3 sequence (DNA): TGTGCCAGCAGTTACGGCGGAACGCAGTATTTT. It is translated as CASSYGGTQYF.

This CDR3 is CASSSGGRSGNTIYF. CDR3 in DNA: TGTGCCAGCAGCTCCGGGGGGCGCTCTGGAAACACCATATATTTT. The V gene is TRBV13, the J gene TRBJ1-3, with TRBD1 as a possible D gene (6 bases). V lost 4 bases and J 0 bases, leaving 10 bases between the germline ends. This CDR3 has 15 amino acids. Germline CDR1 and CDR2: PRHDT and FYEKMQ (reference sequence).

The gene calls are TRBV7-8 and TRBJ2-1, with D possibly being TRBD1 (6 bases). V was trimmed by 5 bases and J by 9 bases, leaving 23 bases between them. This CDR3 spans 16 amino acids. Per germline, CDR1 SGHVS and CDR2 FQNEAQ. DNA of the CDR3: TGTGCCAGCAGCACCTACAGGGTCCCTACTTCACGTGAGCAGTTCTTC. It translates to CASSTYRVPTSREQFF.